This TCR beta chain is drawn from a study of cytomegalovirus exposure and HLA in healthy donors. Clones were sequenced by immunoSEQ multiplex PCR, and TCRdb holds only the in-frame ones, with some missing. The sample lists over 100,000 clones, roughly nine tenths occurring once. Study outcomes and limitations: For most TCR sequences rarity was the rule, although some public TCRs occurred in many donors. Reports credit the classifier with highly specific, highly sensitive diagnosis of cytomegalovirus status. Investigators reported over 150 TCR beta chains as tied to cytomegalovirus. In vitro experiments confirmed that a few CMV-associated chains were specific for CMV antigens.

This clone appeared a single time. What it binds is unknown. There are 14 residues in the CDR3. Looked up from germline, CDR1 is LNHNV and CDR2 is YYDKDF (reference sequence). Deletions cut 3 bases from V and 3 bases from J, with 12 bases between. The source of this sequence is a man under 40 in good health and CMV-seronegative. The genes are TRBV15 and TRBJ2-7, with D possibly TRBD1 on 5 matching bases. Sequenced input: PBMCs. The CDR3 sequence is CATSRLRQNYEQYF. CDR3 DNA sequence: TGTGCCACCAGCAGGTTGAGACAGAACTACGAGCAGTACTTC.